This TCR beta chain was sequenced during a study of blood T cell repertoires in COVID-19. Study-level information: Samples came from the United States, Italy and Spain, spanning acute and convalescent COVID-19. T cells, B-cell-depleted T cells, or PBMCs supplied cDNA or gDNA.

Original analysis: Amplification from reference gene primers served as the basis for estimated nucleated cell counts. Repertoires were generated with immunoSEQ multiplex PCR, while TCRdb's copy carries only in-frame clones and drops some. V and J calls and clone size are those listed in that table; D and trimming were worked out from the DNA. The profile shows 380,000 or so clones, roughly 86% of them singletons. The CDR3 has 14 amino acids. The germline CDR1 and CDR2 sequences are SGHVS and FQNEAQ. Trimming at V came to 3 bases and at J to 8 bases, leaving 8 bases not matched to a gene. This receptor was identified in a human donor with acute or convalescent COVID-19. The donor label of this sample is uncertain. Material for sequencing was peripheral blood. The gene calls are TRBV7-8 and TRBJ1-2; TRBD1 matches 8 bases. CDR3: CASSFETGVSGYTF. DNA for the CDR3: TGTGCCAGCAGCTTTGAGACAGGGGTTTCCGGCTACACCTTC.